The rows below give T cell receptor beta chains drawn from one sample of a study of CD8+ T cells in alopecia areata. The assay was immunoSEQ multiplex PCR, and TCRdb's table has in-frame clones only and misses some. In the table there are 100,000 to 150,000 clones, 45% to 50% of which are singletons. Specimen: NKG2D-low CD8+ T cells sorted from blood. The receptors originated from a human donor with alopecia areata. The CDR3 runs from the conserved cysteine through the conserved F or W. Each record gives: D gene, V gene, clone size, J gene, CDR3 DNA, CDR3 protein. The D gene is left open where the match is weak. The size field is filled for only some rows; it gives once, few, many or a size class.

.	TRBV27	.	TRBJ1-1	TGTGCCAGCAGTTCCCGAAACTCTGAAGCTTTCTTT	CASSSRNSEAFF
TRBD1	TRBV7-2	.	TRBJ1-5	TGTGCCAGCAGCTCCGGGACAGGGCATCAGCCCCAGCATTTT	CASSSGTGHQPQHF
TRBD1	TRBV29-1	few	TRBJ1-1	TGCAGCGTTCCCCAGGGGGCTATGAACACTGAAGCTTTCTTT	CSVPQGAMNTEAFF
TRBD1	TRBV29-1	.	TRBJ1-1	TGCAGCGTTAACCACAGGGGGACTGAAGCTTTCTTT	CSVNHRGTEAFF
.	TRBV27	.	TRBJ2-7	TGTGCCAGCAGTCCGAAGACAAACGGGGACGAGCAGTACTTC	CASSPKTNGDEQYF
.	TRBV7-9	.	TRBJ2-5	TGTGCCAGCAGCTTTTCGCGGGATCAGGCTGAGACCCAGTACTTC	CASSFSRDQAETQYF
.	TRBV2	.	TRBJ2-7	TGTGCCAGCAAGGGGACAAACTCCTACGAGCAGTACTTC	CASKGTNSYEQYF
.	TRBV27	.	TRBJ1-4	TGTGCCAGCAGCCGCCCCAATGAAAAACTGTTTTTT	CASSRPNEKLFF
TRBD1	TRBV23-1	few	TRBJ2-7	TGCGCCAGATGGGACAGGGTCCTCTACGAGCAGTACTTC	CARWDRVLYEQYF
.	TRBV30	.	TRBJ1-5	TGTGCCTGGGGAGGCTTTCCTAATCAGCCCCAGCATTTT	CAWGGFPNQPQHF
.	TRBV29-1	.	TRBJ2-1	TGCAGCGTTGTAACGGGAGTTTACAATGAGCAGTTCTTC	CSVVTGVYNEQFF
TRBD1	TRBV29-1	.	TRBJ1-1	TGCAGCGGGGGTCCGGGACAGGACACTGAAGCTTTCTTT	CSGGPGQDTEAFF
.	TRBV7-6	.	TRBJ1-5	TGTGCCAGCAGCCCATTTGGCGGTCCCCCGCATTTT	CASSPFGGPPHF
.	TRBV13	.	TRBJ2-1	TGTGCCAGCAGCAGCCGGGAGTACTATGAGCAGTTCTTC	CASSSREYYEQFF
TRBD2	TRBV27	.	TRBJ2-1	TGTGCCAGCAGTTTAGGGGGGGCCTACAATGAGCAGTTCTTC	CASSLGGAYNEQFF
.	TRBV27	.	TRBJ2-7	TGTGCCAGCAGTACCGATAGGACGGGAAACTACGAGCAGTACTTC	CASSTDRTGNYEQYF
.	TRBV30	few	TRBJ2-2	TGTGCCTGGAGACTTCAGGGACCCGGGGACACCGGGGAGCTGTTTTTT	CAWRLQGPGDTGELFF
.	TRBV2	.	TRBJ2-7	TGTGCCAGCATTGGGGCCGAGCAGTACTTC	CASIGAEQYF
.	TRBV20-1	.	TRBJ2-2	TGCAGTGTTAGCGGCACCGGGGAGCTGTTTTTT	CSVSGTGELFF
.	TRBV4-1	many	TRBJ2-5	TGCGCCAGCAGCCAAGGACCGCAAGAGACCCAGTACTTC	CASSQGPQETQYF
.	TRBV29-1	.	TRBJ1-2	TGCAGCGTTGAGGAATCGCCTCCCCGATATGGCTACACCTTC	CSVEESPPRYGYTF
.	TRBV7-2	few	TRBJ2-1	TGTGCCAGCAGTTTAACTAGGCATGAGCAGTTCTTC	CASSLTRHEQFF
TRBD1	TRBV29-1	few	TRBJ2-1	TGCAGCGTTGAAGGAGGACAGGGGGTATCCTACAATGAGCAGTTCTTC	CSVEGGQGVSYNEQFF
.	TRBV29-1	.	TRBJ2-2	TGCAGCGTTATCAGCGCCTACACCGGGGAGCTGTTTTTT	CSVISAYTGELFF
.	TRBV20-1	.	TRBJ2-5	TGCAGTGCTACCGTTAAAGAGACCCAGTACTTC	CSATVKETQYF
TRBD1	TRBV29-1	.	TRBJ2-2	TGCAGCGTGATGACAGGGGGCTTCGACACCGGGGAGCTGTTTTTT	CSVMTGGFDTGELFF
.	TRBV14	.	TRBJ1-2	TGTGCCAGCAGCCAACCCGCGTTAAGCGACCTCGATGGCTACACCTTC	CASSQPALSDLDGYTF
.	TRBV6-5	.	TRBJ1-1	TGTGCCAGCAGTTACACCTTGAACACTGAAGCTTTCTTT	CASSYTLNTEAFF
.	TRBV15	.	TRBJ2-1	TGTGCCACCAGCAGAGAGGGGAATGAGCAGTTCTTC	CATSREGNEQFF
.	TRBV27	once	TRBJ2-5	TGTGCCAGCAGTGCCCGGGACTTCCAAGAGACCCAGTACTTC	CASSARDFQETQYF
.	TRBV13	.	TRBJ2-3	TGTGCCAGCAGCTTAGGGGCACCAACTCGAACGTATTTT	CASSLGAPTRTYF
.	TRBV14	few	TRBJ2-3	TGTGCCAGCAGCCAAGAAGAGACCTACGCCACAGATACGCAGTATTTT	CASSQEETYATDTQYF
.	TRBV29-1	.	TRBJ1-1	TGCAGCGGGCGACAGAACACTGAAGCTTTCTTT	CSGRQNTEAFF
.	TRBV29-1	few	TRBJ2-2	TGCAGCGTTGAACGGGAGTCACCCGGGGAGCTGTTTTTT	CSVERESPGELFF
.	TRBV29-1	few	TRBJ1-2	TGCAGCGTTGAAGGAAGGGGTGGCTACACCTTC	CSVEGRGGYTF
.	TRBV4-1	.	TRBJ1-1	TGCGCCAGCAGCCAAGTAGCCGGGGAGAGCGGAGCTTTCTTT	CASSQVAGESGAFF
.	TRBV29-1	.	TRBJ2-5	TGCAGCGTCCAAAGTCCCGTTTCATCGGAGACCCAGTACTTC	CSVQSPVSSETQYF
.	TRBV2	.	TRBJ2-3	TGTGCCAGCATAGGGGTACTCACAGATACGCAGTATTTT	CASIGVLTDTQYF
.	TRBV23-1	.	TRBJ1-1	TGCGCCAGTAATCTTCACGAGAGGGGGACTGAAGCTTTCTTT	CASNLHERGTEAFF
TRBD2	TRBV5-6	.	TRBJ2-1	TGTGCCAGCAGCTTGGAAGCGGGGATTGAGCAGTTCTTC	CASSLEAGIEQFF
.	TRBV27	once	TRBJ2-1	TGTGCCAGCAGTATACCCCCCGGGGATGAGCAGTTCTTC	CASSIPPGDEQFF
.	TRBV30	.	TRBJ2-1	TGTGCCTGGAGTAACGGATTCAGTGGGAACAATGAGCAGTTCTTC	CAWSNGFSGNNEQFF
.	TRBV5-4	.	TRBJ2-7	TGTGCCAGCAGCTTTGGTTTGCGGGGCGAGCAGTACTTC	CASSFGLRGEQYF
.	TRBV27	few	TRBJ2-7	TGTGCCAGCAGTCCCACTAGCTCCTACGAGCAGTACTTC	CASSPTSSYEQYF
.	TRBV5-4	.	TRBJ1-2	TGTGCCAGCAGTTTGCCCGGGCGGGGTAACTATGGCTACACCTTC	CASSLPGRGNYGYTF